This TCR beta chain came from a study of low-dose radiotherapy and immunotherapy resistance in tumors (dated by TCRdb to between 2021 and 2024). As for the study more broadly: In Cohort 1, each fraction delivered 0.5 Gy every 2 weeks, and the prescribed total PTV dose was 6.5 Gy. For Cohort 2, the dose was 1 Gy per fraction given every two weeks, adding up to 13 Gy in total across 26 weeks. Nivolumab and ipilimumab were both given intravenously, with nivolumab at a 240 mg flat dose every two weeks and ipilimumab at 1 mg/kg every six weeks. Intravenous cyclophosphamide at 200 mg/m2 was administered every two weeks, one day ahead of each radiation and immunotherapy administration. Starting on cycle 1 day 1, patients took 300 mg of aspirin by mouth once daily for four cycles. Trial participants were not randomized into treatment groups. The translational analysis covered eight patients: three from the first dose cohort and the first five from the second dose cohort.

Reads for this sample came from an Illumina HiSeq 2500. Superscript III and a set of TRAV- and TRBV-specific primers were used to synthesize first-strand cDNA, so that both TCRalpha and TCRbeta chains were covered. TCRs were amplified with Phusion for around 18 PCR cycles, with a constant-region primer paired with the adapter attached to the V primers. Amplification of the isolated mRNA was done with the MessageAmp II aRNA Amplification Kit, which involved a 16-hour in vitro transcription at 37 degrees C. mRNA for TCR sequencing was isolated with the Dynabeads mRNA DIRECT Purification Kit. Indexed Illumina adapters were added in a second Phusion PCR of 20 to 25 cycles, and the PCR products were purified with AMPure XP beads. Processing in the source paper ran as follows. Custom Perl scripts were used to pool TCR sequences that encoded the same protein, to remove out-of-frame sequences, and to calculate the abundance of each clonotype. The analysis excluded TCR sequences that were supported by just one read. Among the metrics used to describe the repertoires were Shannon entropy, Gini index, clonality, richness, and the frequency of TCRs shared between repertoires. TCRdb ran its own pipeline on the public reads, namely fastp trimming at Q25 and MiXCR clone calling, and kept in-frame beta chains. Merged by CDR3 protein, the rows form single entries marked with the most common genes and DNA. The V and J calls here are based on TCRdb, not the publication. This sample holds 60,000 to 75,000 distinct CDR3 sequences; roughly 29% were observed only once. The ten largest account for 5.5% to 8.5% of the sample.

The sample's time point label, in plain terms: before trial treatment. The donors came from RACIN, which was a single-arm phase I dose-escalation trial that paired nivolumab and ipilimumab with aspirin, low-dose cyclophosphamide and low-dose radiotherapy. Patients were eligible if they had advanced solid tumors that were TIL-negative. Turning to this clonotype: No antigen is known for it. No much larger clonotype is one base removed from it; base qualities were not supplied.

The CDR3 covers 16 residues, taking in both the cysteine and the phenylalanine. Only the CDR3 portion is preserved as DNA: 48 bases, with reading frame beginning at the first base. CDR1 is given as KGHDR and CDR2 as SFDVKD, both from the germline V gene. Germline trimming: 1 base from V, 1 base from J; junction bases outside gene matches: 4. The source material was PBMCs, sampled before treatment. The source is a male donor with rectosigmoid adenocarcinoma. The rearrangement joined TRBV24-1 to TRBJ2-3; 7 middle bases align to TRBD2. The CDR3 here reads CATSDFGGVGTDTQYF. The DNA sequence is given as TGTGCCACCAGTGATTTTGGGGGGGTCGGCACAGATACGCAGTATTTT.